The 7 T cell receptor beta chains below were found in one sample sequenced in a study of blood T cells in healthy people across ages. For the second PCR, which ran for roughly 6 to 12 cycles, a sample-barcoded 5' primer and a J-beta primer mix were used. A single record per CDR3 protein comes from TCRdb applying MiXCR to the 5' RACE reads. The sample shows around 870,000 distinct CDR3 sequences, around 28% of them seen only once. Sequenced sample: blood. All receptors derive from a woman of 80 years or more in good health.

This clonotype was counted a single time. A read error is possible here, since a much larger clone lies one base away. CDR3 in amino acids: CACSGSPSYGYTF. The CDR3 nucleotides are TGTGCCTGCAGCGGCAGCCCATCCTATGGCTACACCTTC. The J gene is TRBJ1-2, the V gene TRBV7-9; D not resolved. The germline V gene has CDR1 SEHNR and CDR2 FQNEAQ (reference sequence). The CDR3 length is 13 residues.

As regards this clonotype: A much larger clone lies a single base off, so this may be a read error. CDR3 nucleotides: TGTGCCGGCAGTTACTCGTTTCCAAGACCCCGTCTCGACGAGCAGTACTTC. Its translation is CAGSYSFPRPRLDEQYF. The genes are TRBV6-2 or TRBV6-3 and TRBJ2-4; D gene unclear. The better agreement between TRBJ2-7 and the DNA end casts doubt on the J call. The CDR3 loop spans 17 amino acids. The germline CDR1 and CDR2 sequences are MNHEY and SVGEGT.

This clonotype was observed many times. The V and J genes are TRBV10-3 and TRBJ2-7, with D possibly called TRBD1 or TRBD2 (5 bases each). The germline CDR1 and CDR2 sequences are ENHRY and SYGVKD. V was cut by 10 bases and J by 1 base, with 14 bases left in between. The CDR3 length is 13 residues. CDR3 DNA: TGTGCCAGCTCCTGGGACGGGTCCTACGAGCAGTACTTC. Its translation: CASSWDGSYEQYF.

This clonotype was seen a handful of times. J is TRBJ2-5 and V is TRBV5-1, with 8 nucleotides matching TRBD1. The CDR3 is 14 residues long. Germline V gene data show CDR1 as SGHRS and CDR2 as YFSETQ. Trimming took 2 bases from V and 4 from J; bases not matched to a gene: 4. The CDR3 DNA reads TGCGCCAGCAGCTTACCAGGGGGCGCAGAGACCCAGTACTTC. Amino acids: CASSLPGGAETQYF.

This clonotype was seen repeatedly, ten times or more. V is TRBV12-3 or TRBV12-4 and J is TRBJ2-5; 16 bases line up with TRBD2. The V gene end was trimmed by 6 bases and the J gene end by 7 bases; junction bases not matched to a gene: 11. The CDR3 runs to 17 residues. The CDR3 nucleotides read TGTGCCAGCAGCCTTCAGGGGACTAGCGGGGGGGCTCGGACCCAGTACTTC. This gives the protein CASSLQGTSGGARTQYF.

The chain recombines TRBV20-1 with TRBJ2-7; a weak D match, TRBD1 (7 bases). The ends were cut back, 5 bases at V and 1 base at J, with 15 bases in the middle. The CDR3 runs 14 residues. CDR1 is DFQATT, CDR2 SNEGSKA, per germline (reference sequence). CDR3 region: CSAAGGQGSYEQYF. For the CDR3, the DNA is TGCAGTGCTGCAGGGGGGCAGGGGTCCTACGAGCAGTACTTC.

This clonotype has a single count. CDR3 coding DNA: TGTGCCAGCAGTCCATACGGGGGATTTGGTGGTACCTACAATGAGCAGTTCTTC. Its translation is CASSPYGGFGGTYNEQFF. The chain recombines TRBV28 with TRBJ2-1; tentative D call: TRBD2 (6 bases). The CDR3 extends over 18 amino acids. Trimming removed 5 bases at V and 2 bases at J, with 22 bases between. Looked up from germline, CDR1 is MDHEN and CDR2 is SYDVKM.